This TCR beta chain stems from a study of control samples from healthy donors and cancer patients. Assay: immunoSEQ multiplex PCR; the TCRdb copy retains only in-frame clones and omits some. The table includes about 160,000 clones, about 94% detected once. This CDR3 contains 13 residues. Trimming removed 6 bases from V and 5 bases from J; junction bases left unmatched: 3. The germline V gene has CDR1 MNHEY and CDR2 SVGAGI. This sequence was found in a man in his 60s with colorectal cancer. The sample comprised PBMCs. This chain uses TRBV6-5 with TRBJ1-2; 10 bases match TRBD1. CDR3 DNA: TGTGCCAGCAGGGGGACAGGGGCTTATGGCTACACCTTC. Translation gives CASRGTGAYGYTF.